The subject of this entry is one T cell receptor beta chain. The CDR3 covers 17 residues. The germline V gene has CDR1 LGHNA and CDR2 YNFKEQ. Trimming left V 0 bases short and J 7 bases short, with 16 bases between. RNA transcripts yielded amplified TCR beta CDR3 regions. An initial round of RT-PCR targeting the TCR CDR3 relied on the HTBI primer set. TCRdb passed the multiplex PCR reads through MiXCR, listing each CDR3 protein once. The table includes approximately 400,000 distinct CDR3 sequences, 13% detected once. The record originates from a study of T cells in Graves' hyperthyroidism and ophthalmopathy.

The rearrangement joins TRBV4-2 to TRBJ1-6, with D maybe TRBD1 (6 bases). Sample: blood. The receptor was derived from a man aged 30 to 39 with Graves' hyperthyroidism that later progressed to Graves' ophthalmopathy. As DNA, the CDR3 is TGTGCCAGCAGCCAAGATTACCTGGCAGGGGAGAATTCACCCCTCCACTTT. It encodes CASSQDYLAGENSPLHF.